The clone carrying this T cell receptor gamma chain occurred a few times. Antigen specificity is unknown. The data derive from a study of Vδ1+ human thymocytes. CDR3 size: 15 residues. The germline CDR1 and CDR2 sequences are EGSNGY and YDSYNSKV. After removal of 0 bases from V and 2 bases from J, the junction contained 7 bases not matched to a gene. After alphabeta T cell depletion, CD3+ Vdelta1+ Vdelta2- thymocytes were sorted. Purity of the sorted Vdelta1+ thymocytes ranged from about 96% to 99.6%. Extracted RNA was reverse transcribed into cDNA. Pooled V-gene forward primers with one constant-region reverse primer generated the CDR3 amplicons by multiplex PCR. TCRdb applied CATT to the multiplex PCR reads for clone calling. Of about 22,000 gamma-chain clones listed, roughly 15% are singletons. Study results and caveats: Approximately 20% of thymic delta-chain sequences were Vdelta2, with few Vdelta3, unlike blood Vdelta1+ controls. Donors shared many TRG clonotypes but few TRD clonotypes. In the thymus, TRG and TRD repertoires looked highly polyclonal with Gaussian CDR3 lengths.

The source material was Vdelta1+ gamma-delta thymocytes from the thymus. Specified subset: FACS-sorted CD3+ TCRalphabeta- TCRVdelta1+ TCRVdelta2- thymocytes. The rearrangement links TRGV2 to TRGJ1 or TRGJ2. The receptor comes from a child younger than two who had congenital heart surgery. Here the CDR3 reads CATWDGPTDYYKKLF. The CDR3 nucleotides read TGTGCCACCTGGGACGGGCCCACAGATTATTATAAGAAACTCTTT.